This T cell receptor beta chain was sequenced in a study of molecular identifiers for immune sequencing clone quantification. CDR1 is MDHEN and CDR2 is SYDVKM in the germline V gene. This CDR3 has 14 residues. With respect to this clonotype: This may stem from a read error, because a much larger clone lies one nucleotide away.

MiXCR, applied by TCRdb to the PCR reads, yields one record per CDR3 protein. The sample records around 100,000 distinct CDR3 sequences, under 40% being singletons. This receptor was identified in a human donor in good health. Some libraries in this study had Jurkat cell RNA spiked in. The specimen was naive CD8+ T cells from blood, with Jurkat cell RNA spiked in. Indicated subset: FACS-sorted CD8+CD4-CCR7+CD45RA+ naive T cells. The V gene is TRBV28, the J gene TRBJ2-2, with 9 nucleotides matching TRBD2. The CDR3 nucleotides are TGTGCCAGCATGGGACTAGCTGCCACCGGGGAGCTGTTATTT. It specifies CASMGLAATGELLF.